Following are 31 T cell receptor beta chains from one sample sequenced in a study of T cell repertoires in cytomegalovirus infection. A single record per CDR3 protein comes from TCRdb applying MiXCR to the reads. The sample lists 450,000 to 550,000 distinct CDR3 sequences, approximately 46% occurring once. These receptors have no identified antigens. Sequenced here: cultured PBMCs, sampled from culture after CMV antigen stimulation. These receptor sequences come from a human donor in good health (CMV status not recorded). Some clones in this sample may be carry-over from other donors' samples.

This chain links TRBV7-3 with TRBJ1-2; the D gene is possibly TRBD1 (6 bases). CDR1 SGHTA and CDR2 FQGTGA come from the germline V gene. The V and J ends lost 5 bases and 6 bases respectively, with 13 bases between them. There are 13 residues in the CDR3. DNA for the CDR3: TGTGCCAGCAGCGCCACAGGGACACATGGCTACACCTTC. Protein: CASSATGTHGYTF.

This clonotype appeared a few times. The V and J genes are TRBV27 and TRBJ1-2; 8 nucleotides agree with TRBD1. Germline assignment: CDR1 MNHEY and CDR2 SMNVEV (reference sequence). The CDR3 extends over 14 amino acids. Germline trimming cut 5 bases from V and 2 bases from J; bases unmatched to any gene: 4. The CDR3 reads CASSPTGGNYGYTF. For the CDR3, the DNA is TGTGCCAGCAGTCCCACAGGGGGAAACTATGGCTACACCTTC.

In its sample, this clonotype was seen a few times. This chain links TRBV28 with TRBJ2-5, with D possibly matching TRBD1 (6 bases). Trimming removed 6 bases from V and 7 bases from J, with 18 bases in between. CDR3 size: 14 residues. Germline-derived CDR1 and CDR2 are MDHEN and SYDVKM. The CDR3 DNA is TGTGCCAGCAGCCCTCAGGGGCCCCTGGTGACCCAGTACTTC. It specifies CASSPQGPLVTQYF.

This clonotype turned up a few times. This sequence joins TRBV7-2 and TRBJ2-7, with TRBD2 matching 10 bases. The germline V gene has CDR1 SGHTA and CDR2 FQGNSA. The CDR3 totals 16 residues. V shed 0 bases, J shed 3 bases, and the junction held 5 bases outside the gene matches. The CDR3 DNA sequence: TGTGCCAGCAGCTTAGCGCGGACTAGCGGAAACTACGAGCAGTACTTC. Encoded protein: CASSLARTSGNYEQYF.

Comment on this clonotype: No conserved phenylalanine or tryptophan ends this CDR3, so it is likely a read error. It is unclear where the CDR3 begins or ends on the DNA, so no DNA is shown, and the CDR3 is as TCRdb lists it. This chain uses TRBV27 with TRBJ2-5; whether TRBD1, the table's D call, matches the DNA was not checked. From germline, CDR1 is MNHEY and CDR2 SMNVEV (reference sequence). The CDR3 spans 13 residues, counting both ends. CDR3: CASSLRQGQAEAV.

This chain connects TRBV5-1 to TRBJ1-5; D is perhaps TRBD1 (5 bases). Germline assignment: CDR1 SGHRS and CDR2 YFSETQ. The CDR3 spans 15 residues. Deletions cut 0 bases from V and 5 bases from J, with 12 bases between. CDR3 in amino acids: CASSLGQGRHQPQHF. The CDR3 DNA sequence: TGCGCCAGCAGCTTGGGTCAGGGTCGGCATCAGCCCCAGCATTTT.

This clonotype occurred a few times. The genes are TRBV7-9 and TRBJ1-3; TRBD1 agrees at 9 bases. CDR1 and CDR2 (germline): SEHNR, FQNEAQ (reference sequence). Germline trimming cut 5 bases from V and 7 bases from J; bases unmatched to any gene: 9. The CDR3 is made up of 15 amino acids. The CDR3 region is CASSPPPGTGNTIYF. For the CDR3, the DNA is TGTGCCAGCAGCCCCCCCCCGGGGACAGGGAACACCATATATTTT.

This clonotype turned up a few times. V and J are TRBV6-2 or TRBV6-3 and TRBJ2-1; D may be TRBD1 (6 bases). V was shortened by 5 bases and J by 9 bases, with 26 bases between the two germline ends. The CDR3 loop spans 17 amino acids. The V gene's germline CDR1 is MNHEY and CDR2 SVGEGT. The CDR3 loop reads CASSEWAGDIFRGEQFF. The DNA of the CDR3 is TGTGCCAGCAGTGAATGGGCAGGGGACATTTTCAGGGGTGAGCAGTTCTTC.

There are a few counts of this clonotype. The genes are TRBV7-8 and TRBJ2-4; TRBD2 aligns across 12 bases. The germline V gene has CDR1 SGHVS and CDR2 FQNEAQ. The CDR3 loop spans 14 amino acids. J was trimmed by 9 bases and V by 5 bases; bases with no gene match: 5. The CDR3 loop is CASSPSGGGGIQYF. CDR3 DNA sequence: TGTGCCAGCAGCCCTAGCGGGGGGGGGGGCATTCAGTACTTC.

The rearrangement links TRBV10-3 to TRBJ1-1; a possible D gene is TRBD1 (6 bases). Germline V lookup: CDR1 ENHRY, CDR2 SYGVKD. V gave up 6 bases and J gave up 3 bases, with 14 bases separating them. The CDR3 sequence is 14 residues long. In DNA form, the CDR3 reads TGTGCCATCAGGAGAACAGGGCTTCACACTGAAGCTTTCTTT. This encodes CAIRRTGLHTEAFF.

The CDR3 bases are TGTGCCAGCAGTTCGGGCCCAACCGGGACTTCACCCCTCCACTTT. This translates into CASSSGPTGTSPLHF. This chain links TRBV6-5 with TRBJ1-6, with a weak D call TRBD1 (5 bases). The CDR3 has 15 residues. Germline V gives CDR1 MNHEY, CDR2 SVGAGI. The germline V and J ends were trimmed by 4 bases and 9 bases, with 16 bases remaining between them.

This rearrangement joins TRBV7-9 to TRBJ1-6; no clear D gene. V was shortened by 8 bases and J by 7 bases, with 12 bases between the two germline ends. Germline V lookup: CDR1 SEHNR, CDR2 FQNEAQ (reference sequence). The CDR3 runs 13 residues. DNA of the CDR3: TGTGCCAGCCAGCCTTACTCCAATTCACCCCTCCACTTT. Its translation is CASQPYSNSPLHF.

This clonotype was observed a handful of times. The CDR3 DNA reads as TGTGCCAGCACTTTGGACGGGCGCACAGATACGCAGTATTTT. It is translated as CASTLDGRTDTQYF. The chain employs TRBV5-5 and TRBJ2-3; D not resolved. The germline V gene encodes CDR1 SGHKS and CDR2 YYEKEE (reference sequence). Trimming shortened V by 6 bases and J by 1 base, and 12 bases separated the two germline ends. The CDR3 contains 14 residues.

This chain joins TRBV5-1 and TRBJ2-3, with 7 bases matching TRBD1. J was trimmed by 6 bases and V by 2 bases; bases with no gene match: 9. Germline values: CDR1 SGHRS, CDR2 YFSETQ. This CDR3 comprises 15 residues. The CDR3 DNA sequence: TGCGCCAGCAGCTTCTCAGGGGGTCTATATGATACGCAGTATTTT. It is translated as CASSFSGGLYDTQYF.

The chain is built from TRBV25-1 and TRBJ2-2; no definite D call. Germline CDR1 MGHDK, CDR2 SYGVNS. The CDR3 runs 16 residues. Trimming shortened V by 5 bases and J by 5 bases, and 18 bases separated the two germline ends. CDR3 DNA sequence: TGTGCCAGCAGTCCCCCTGGGTCATCGAGAACCGGGGAGCTGTTTTTT. Its protein is CASSPPGSSRTGELFF.

The chain carries TRBV18 and TRBJ2-7; D might be TRBD2 (5 bases). CDR3 length equals 13 residues. V was pared by 6 bases and J by 6 bases, with 15 bases between. Germline-derived CDR1 and CDR2 are KGHSH and LQKENI. The CDR3 nucleotides read TGTGCCAGCTCCCGAGGGTGGTCCGGCGAGCAGTACTTC. Translation gives CASSRGWSGEQYF. Based on the CDR3 plus reference TRBV18 and TRBJ2-7, the full variable domain is NAGVMQNPRHLVRRRGQEARLRCSPMKGHSHVYWYRQLPEEGLKFMVYLQKENIIDESGMPKERFSAEFPKEGPSILRIQQVVRGDSAAYFCASSRGWSGEQYFGPGTRLTVT.

This chain joins TRBV6-6 and TRBJ2-7; D unresolved. V was clipped by 8 bases and J by 3 bases, with 11 bases between them. The germline V gene encodes CDR1 MNHNY and CDR2 SVGAGI (reference sequence). CDR3 length: 12 amino acids. CDR3 region: CASGLGRYEQYF. The CDR3 DNA is TGTGCCAGCGGGCTAGGTCGCTACGAGCAGTACTTC.

V gene TRBV7-2 combines with J gene TRBJ2-5; 8 nucleotides align to TRBD2. V gave up 8 bases and J gave up 5 bases; unmatched junction bases: 16. Germline CDR1 reads SGHTA; CDR2 reads FQGNSA. This CDR3 has 16 residues. DNA for the CDR3: TGTGCCAGCGGTACCTCCGCGGGGGGTCCCGGTGAGACCCAGTACTTC. Its protein product is CASGTSAGGPGETQYF.

The V call is TRBV5-5, the J call TRBJ2-1, with TRBD2 matching 11 bases. V dropped 2 bases and J dropped 2; count of bases not matched to a gene: 3. The length of the CDR3 is 16 residues. Germline-derived CDR1 and CDR2 are SGHKS and YYEKEE (reference sequence). The chain's CDR3 is CASSLMGLAAYNEQFF. DNA of the CDR3: TGTGCCAGCAGCTTAATGGGACTAGCGGCCTACAATGAGCAGTTCTTC.

The rearrangement uses TRBV2 and TRBJ2-5, with D perhaps TRBD2 (6 bases). The germline V gene has CDR1 SNHLY and CDR2 FYNNEI. The CDR3 has 14 residues. V gave up 3 bases and J gave up 5 bases, with 13 bases separating them. For the CDR3, the DNA is TGTGCCAGCAGTGAGCCTAGCGCCCAGGAGACCCAGTACTTC. Amino acids: CASSEPSAQETQYF.

V usage is TRBV6-2 or TRBV6-3 and J usage is TRBJ1-1; 7 bases are shared with TRBD1. This CDR3 spans 17 amino acids. J was trimmed by 3 bases and V by 2 bases; bases with no gene match: 12. In germline, CDR1 is MNHEY, CDR2 SVGEGT. The CDR3 spells CASSYVQGGWDDTEAFF. CDR3 DNA sequence: TGTGCCAGCAGTTACGTCCAGGGGGGGTGGGACGACACTGAAGCTTTCTTT.

The chain uses TRBV6-1 and TRBJ2-5; D call uncertain. The V gene's germline CDR1 is MNHNS and CDR2 SASEGT. V lost 3 bases and J 7 bases, leaving 12 bases between the germline ends. CDR3 length: 13 residues. The CDR3 DNA follows: TGTGCCAGCAGTGAGGAGTGGTGGGGGACCCAGTACTTC. Residues: CASSEEWWGTQYF.

The chain joins TRBV5-1 to TRBJ1-1; a possible D gene is TRBD1 (5 bases). Between the trimmed V and J ends, which lost 1 base and 4 bases, there was a span of 11 bases. The CDR3 has 14 residues. CDR1 SGHRS and CDR2 YFSETQ come from the germline V gene. CDR3 amino acids: CASSLYGGTTEAFF. The CDR3 DNA is TGCGCCAGCAGCTTGTACGGAGGGACCACTGAAGCTTTCTTT.

There are a few counts of this clonotype. The V gene is TRBV7-2, the J gene TRBJ1-2, with no clear D. This CDR3 is built from 16 residues. The germline V and J ends were trimmed by 0 bases and 5 bases, with 16 bases remaining between them. Germline assignment: CDR1 SGHTA and CDR2 FQGNSA. The CDR3: CASSLAGPGGGYGYTF. CDR3 coding DNA: TGTGCCAGCAGCTTAGCGGGTCCGGGCGGAGGTTATGGCTACACCTTC.

This clonotype turned up a few times. The V call is TRBV4-3, the J call TRBJ2-5; no reliable D call. Germline V CDR1 and CDR2: LGHNA, YSLEER. V was pared by 5 bases and J by 1 base, with 11 bases between. The CDR3 sequence is 14 residues long. CDR3 residues: CASSVEGGQETQYF. CDR3 sequence (DNA): TGCGCCAGCAGCGTGGAAGGCGGCCAAGAGACCCAGTACTTC.

The chain has TRBV11-2 and TRBJ2-1; D unclear. CDR3 size: 17 residues. Germline CDR1 SGHAT, CDR2 FQNNGV. Trimming pared 8 bases from V and 3 bases from J, leaving 23 bases between. CDR3 amino acids: CASSNPTPGVFYNEQFF. As DNA, the CDR3 is TGTGCCAGCTCAAATCCGACCCCGGGCGTCTTCTACAATGAGCAGTTCTTC.

This clonotype has a single count. The rearrangement joins TRBV15 to TRBJ2-5; D gene unclear. The CDR3 extends over 15 amino acids. V gave up 1 base and J gave up 5 bases, with 14 bases separating them. CDR1 is LNHNV, CDR2 YYDKDF, per germline (reference sequence). CDR3 sequence reads: CATSRARLVDETQYF. CDR3 DNA: TGTGCCACCAGCAGAGCCCGCCTAGTCGATGAGACCCAGTACTTC.

The rearrangement uses TRBV2 and TRBJ1-2; possibly TRBD1 for D (5 bases). CDR3 size: 13 residues. Germline CDR1 and CDR2: SNHLY and FYNNEI. V lost 6 bases and J lost 8, with 16 bases in between. Here the CDR3 reads CASSLADISGYTF. The CDR3 DNA reads TGTGCCAGCAGCTTAGCGGACATCAGCGGCTACACCTTC.

The sample holds a few counts of this clonotype. The genes are TRBV7-8 and TRBJ2-1; 7 positions agree with TRBD2. V lost 3 bases, J lost 5 bases, and 7 bases stayed unmatched. The CDR3 consists of 15 residues. Germline V lookup: CDR1 SGHVS, CDR2 FQNEAQ. In DNA form, the CDR3 reads TGTGCCAGCAGCTTCCCGAGCGGGATAGACAATGAGCAGTTCTTC. Translated: CASSFPSGIDNEQFF.

In its sample, this clonotype was seen a few times. The V and J genes are TRBV7-2 and TRBJ2-1; TRBD2 might be the D (6 bases). The V and J ends lost 5 bases and 6 bases respectively, with 17 bases between them. The CDR3 length is 15 residues. Per germline, CDR1 SGHTA and CDR2 FQGNSA. The CDR3: CASSPQGLSTNEQFF. Written as DNA, the CDR3 is TGTGCCAGCAGCCCTCAGGGACTGAGTACCAATGAGCAGTTCTTC.

The chain is built from TRBV7-6 and TRBJ1-1, with TRBD1 matching 8 bases. Germline loops: CDR1 SGHVS, CDR2 FNYEAQ. There are 15 residues in the CDR3. The J segment lost 4 bases and the V segment lost 5 bases, leaving 9 bases of the junction unmatched. CDR3 sequence: CASSAPRGLGTEAFF. The CDR3 DNA reads TGTGCCAGCAGCGCTCCCAGGGGGCTGGGCACTGAAGCTTTCTTT.